The clone carrying this T cell receptor beta chain has just one count. The data derive from a study of blood T cell repertoires in COVID-19. For the study at large: Samples taken during acute and convalescent COVID-19 were collected in the United States, Italy and Spain. Sources were T cells, B-cell-depleted T cells, or PBMCs; the material itself was cDNA or gDNA.

This CDR3 is built from 12 residues. Between the trimmed V and J ends, which lost 11 bases and 6 bases, there was a span of 16 bases. The V gene's germline CDR1 is LNHDA and CDR2 SQIVND (reference sequence). Source study methods: Reference gene primer amplification yielded estimated nucleated cell counts. Measured with immunoSEQ multiplex PCR; TCRdb has only the in-frame clones, and not every one. The D gene and trimming were derived from the DNA, and the V and J assignments and clone size from that table. The repertoire holds hundreds of thousands of clones, with about 81% as singletons. V and J are TRBV19 and TRBJ1-2; D not certain. The TCR was taken from an older woman with active or convalescent COVID-19. The sequencing sample was made of peripheral blood. The CDR3, as DNA: TGTGCCGGGCCCCGAAAGGGAGATGGCTACACCTTC. Protein sequence: CAGPRKGDGYTF.